Below, 25 T cell receptor beta chains from the same sample are listed, as sequenced in a study of regulatory T cells in long-lasting Graves disease. Described time point: persistent/refractory GD, antithyroid drugs over 5 years with positive TRAb. PBMCs were the source of the RNA used for TCR sequencing. HTBI primers from iRepertoire and Arm-PCR of CDR3 regions yielded the TCR beta libraries. One entry per CDR3 protein results from TCRdb running MiXCR on the multiplex PCR reads. The table lists about 470,000 distinct CDR3 sequences, roughly 20% of them singletons. The specimen was peripheral blood mononuclear cells (PBMCs), collected when the disease was refractory, from a patient treated with antithyroid drugs. The receptor source for this set is a female donor with Graves disease.

The gene calls are TRBV29-1 and TRBJ2-2, with 7 bases that match TRBD2. Germline V CDR1 and CDR2: SQVTM, ANQGSEA. V gave up 1 base and J gave up 1 base; unmatched junction bases: 3. The CDR3 is 15 residues long. The DNA of the CDR3 is TGCAGCGTTGAAGCGGCTAGCGGGAACACCGGGGAGCTGTTTTTT. Its translation is CSVEAASGNTGELFF.

At least ten counts were recorded for this clonotype. This chain uses TRBV6-5 with TRBJ2-7; a weak D match, TRBD1 (6 bases). Per the germline V gene, CDR1 is MNHEY and CDR2 is SVGAGI. V dropped 4 bases and J dropped 4 bases, with 11 bases sitting between them. CDR3 size: 13 residues. CDR3 bases: TGTGCCAGCAGTTCGACAGGACTTTACGAGCAGTACTTC. Protein: CASSSTGLYEQYF.

The rearrangement joins TRBV7-3 to TRBJ2-5; 7 nucleotides agree with TRBD1. The CDR3 is 14 residues long. Trimming took 5 bases from V and 2 from J; bases not matched to a gene: 5. Germline assignment: CDR1 SGHTA and CDR2 FQGTGA. The CDR3 spells CASSPTGLQETQYF. CDR3 DNA sequence: TGTGCCAGCAGCCCGACAGGGTTGCAAGAGACCCAGTACTTC.

The chain joins TRBV29-1 to TRBJ1-4; a weak D match, TRBD1 (6 bases). V was clipped by 4 bases and J by 8 bases, with 11 bases between them. Per germline, CDR1 SQVTM and CDR2 ANQGSEA. This CDR3 comprises 12 residues. In nucleotides, the CDR3 is TGCAGCGTTGTAACAGGGAAGGAAAAACTGTTTTTT. Its translation is CSVVTGKEKLFF.

About this clonotype itself: An end of the junction does not agree with germline; a read error may underlie this. The chain links TRBV4-2 to TRBJ1-4; no firm D call. The germline gives CDR1 LGHNA, CDR2 YNFKEQ. The CDR3 is made up of 14 amino acids. CDR3 DNA sequence: TGTGCCAGCAGCCAAATAACAACTAATGAAAAACCGTTTTTT. Amino acids: CASSQITTNEKPFF.

This clonotype came up many times. CDR3 sequence reads: CATSRGDRQETQYF. In DNA form, the CDR3 reads TGTGCCACCAGCAGAGGGGACAGACAAGAGACCCAGTACTTC. The chain couples TRBV15 to TRBJ2-5, with 7 bases lining up with TRBD1. V was pared by 1 base and J by 2 bases, with 1 base of the junction left unmatched. The CDR3 loop spans 14 amino acids. Germline V CDR1 and CDR2: LNHNV, YYDKDF (reference sequence).

This clonotype was counted ten times or more. This chain joins TRBV6-1 and TRBJ1-6, with 7 bases fitting TRBD1. Germline-derived CDR1 and CDR2 are MNHNS and SASEGT. V was clipped by 6 bases and J by 6 bases; unmatched bases: 8. CDR3 length: 15 residues. The CDR3 DNA reads TGTGCCAGCAGCTCCGCTCGACAGGGTAATTCACCCCTCCACTTT. Protein sequence: CASSSARQGNSPLHF.

The V call is TRBV4-3, the J call TRBJ1-1; a possible D gene is TRBD1 (6 bases). Looked up from germline, CDR1 is LGHNA and CDR2 is YSLEER. CDR3 size: 16 residues. The V end was cut by 0 bases, the J end by 6 bases, with 17 bases between. The CDR3 coding sequence is TGCGCCAGCAGCCAAGATATTGAACAGGGAAGTCCTGAAGCTTTCTTT. Protein sequence: CASSQDIEQGSPEAFF.

This clonotype occurred many times. The chain has TRBV27 and TRBJ2-7, with 8 bases fitting TRBD1. The CDR3 has 13 residues. The junction had 5 bases not matched to a gene; V was cut back by 5 bases and J by 5 bases. From germline, CDR1 is MNHEY and CDR2 SMNVEV (reference sequence). The CDR3 loop is CASSRTGIHEQYF. DNA for the CDR3: TGTGCCAGCAGTAGGACAGGGATCCACGAGCAGTACTTC.

The V call is TRBV6-5, the J call TRBJ2-1; TRBD2 aligns across 13 bases. V shed 4 bases and J 4 bases; nucleotides not matched to a gene: 22. The CDR3 has 22 residues. Germline CDR1 and CDR2: MNHEY and SVGAGI. DNA for the CDR3: TGTGCCAGCAGTTTTCTAGCCCGGGACAGGGGGGGGACTAGCGGGGCGTACAATGAGCAGTTCTTC. Protein product: CASSFLARDRGGTSGAYNEQFF.

This clonotype was detected ten times or more. The V and J genes are TRBV11-2 and TRBJ2-5, with D perhaps TRBD2 (7 bases). This CDR3 is built from 16 residues. Between the trimmed V and J ends, which lost 4 bases and 5 bases, there was a span of 20 bases. Germline V gene data show CDR1 as SGHAT and CDR2 as FQNNGV. CDR3 residues: CASSSDGGGLAETQYF. The CDR3 bases are TGTGCCAGCAGCTCCGATGGGGGGGGGCTGGCGGAGACCCAGTACTTC.

This clonotype has only a few counts. The chain joins TRBV4-1 to TRBJ1-5; 10 nucleotides agree with TRBD1. CDR1 MGHRA and CDR2 YSYEKL come from the germline V gene. The CDR3 contains 19 residues. V trimming: 5 bases; J trimming: 2 bases; junction bases outside the gene matches: 15. The CDR3 DNA follows: TGCGCCAGCAGCTTTAGACAGGGGGCTACGTCGGTGGGCAATCAGCCCCAGCATTTT. Its translation: CASSFRQGATSVGNQPQHF.

In its sample, this clonotype was seen a few times. The rearrangement uses TRBV15 and TRBJ2-3; TRBD1 agrees at 10 bases. CDR3 length equals 16 residues. Germline V lookup: CDR1 LNHNV, CDR2 YYDKDF (reference sequence). The junction had 13 bases not matched to a gene; V was cut back by 8 bases and J by 5 bases. CDR3 nucleotide sequence: TGTGCCACCCATCGGGACAGGGGCTCTCGCGGAGATACGCAGTATTTT. It encodes CATHRDRGSRGDTQYF.

This clonotype was detected many times. V gene TRBV6-1 combines with J gene TRBJ1-1; D is undetermined. The CDR3 spans 14 residues. Germline V CDR1 and CDR2: MNHNS, SASEGT. The ends were cut back, 7 bases at V and 3 bases at J, with 15 bases in the middle. Here the CDR3 reads CASNPLRGYTEAFF. CDR3 coding DNA: TGTGCCAGCAACCCCCTTCGTGGATACACTGAAGCTTTCTTT.

The chain combines TRBV24-1 with TRBJ2-2, with 7 bases lining up with TRBD2. The germline gives CDR1 KGHDR, CDR2 SFDVKD. This CDR3 comprises 15 residues. V trimming: 6 bases; J trimming: 0 bases; junction bases outside the gene matches: 3. The CDR3 here is CATSTTSANTGELFF. CDR3 nucleotide sequence: TGTGCCACCAGTACCACTAGCGCGAACACCGGGGAGCTGTTTTTT.

The chain employs TRBV20-1 and TRBJ2-4; no firm D call. CDR1 and CDR2 from the germline V gene are DFQATT and SNEGSKA (reference sequence). This CDR3 contains 15 residues. V lost 1 base and J lost 2, with 12 bases in between. The CDR3 region has the DNA TGCAGTGCTAGAGTCGGCAGTAGGTCCAAAAACATTCAGTACTTC. As protein: CSARVGSRSKNIQYF.

As concerns this clonotype: A read error may explain this, as a much larger clone is one base away. This chain connects TRBV28 to TRBJ2-5; a weak D match, TRBD1 (6 bases). The CDR3 loop spans 13 amino acids. Trimming removed 6 bases from V and 5 bases from J, with 13 bases in between. Germline V CDR1 and CDR2: MDHEN, SYDVKM. CDR3 region: CASSWAGAETQYF. The CDR3 region has the DNA TGTGCCAGCAGCTGGGCAGGGGCCGAGACCCAGTACTTC.

This clonotype was counted between two and nine times. The chain carries TRBV7-9 and TRBJ2-7, with D perhaps matching TRBD1 (6 bases). The V end lost 3 bases, the J end lost 2 bases, and 11 bases lay between the germline ends. Germline-derived CDR1 and CDR2 are SEHNR and FQNEAQ (reference sequence). This CDR3 comprises 14 residues. The CDR3: CASSFNRVPYEQYF. DNA of the CDR3: TGTGCCAGCAGCTTTAACAGGGTCCCCTACGAGCAGTACTTC.

Many counts were recorded for this clonotype. The V and J genes are TRBV30 and TRBJ1-6; D unresolved. The CDR3 loop spans 15 amino acids. V lost 3 bases to trimming and J lost 7 bases, with 16 bases between them. Germline V CDR1 and CDR2: GTSNPN, SVGIG (reference sequence). CDR3 DNA sequence: TGTGCCTGGAGGACCCTCCACTTGGGGAATTCACCCCTCCACTTT. Amino acid sequence: CAWRTLHLGNSPLHF.

On this clonotype itself: Being one base from a much bigger clone, this may be a read error. V gene TRBV3-1 combines with J gene TRBJ2-5, with a weak D call TRBD2 (5 bases). Germline loops: CDR1 LGHDT, CDR2 YNNKEL (reference sequence). The CDR3 contains 14 residues. CDR3 DNA: TGTGCCAGCAGCCAAGTTTTAAGCGGAGAGACCCAGCACTTC. As protein: CASSQVLSGETQHF.

For this clonotype: This clone may be a read error of a much larger clone one base away. V is TRBV28 and J is TRBJ2-5; D call uncertain. From germline, CDR1 is MDHEN and CDR2 SYDVKM. The CDR3 length is 11 residues. Trimming removed 5 bases at V and 11 bases at J, with 12 bases between. The CDR3 spells CASSTADEQYF. CDR3 bases: TGTGCCAGCAGTACCGCCGATGAGCAGTACTTC.

This clonotype has a count of ten or more. J is TRBJ2-7 and V is TRBV27, with D unclear. The CDR3 extends over 13 amino acids. Per the germline V gene, CDR1 is MNHEY and CDR2 is SMNVEV (reference sequence). V lost 5 bases and J 0 bases, leaving 8 bases between the germline ends. The chain's CDR3 is CASSASSSYEQYF. The CDR3 nucleotides are TGTGCCAGCAGTGCCTCCTCCTCCTACGAGCAGTACTTC.

V gene TRBV28 combines with J gene TRBJ2-5; TRBD2 is a possible D gene (6 bases). The CDR3 covers 18 residues. Germline lookup yields CDR1 MDHEN and CDR2 SYDVKM. Trimming stripped 4 bases from V and 0 bases from J, with 21 bases between. The CDR3 DNA reads TGTGCCAGCAGTTCCCCGGGTGCAGTCCCGGGGGACCAAGAGACCCAGTACTTC. Translation: CASSSPGAVPGDQETQYF.

The chain uses TRBV20-1 and TRBJ1-4; D is perhaps TRBD1 (6 bases). Germline V CDR1 and CDR2: DFQATT, SNEGSKA (reference sequence). The CDR3 has 15 amino acids. V was cut by 0 bases and J by 7 bases, with 15 bases left in between. In DNA, the CDR3 is TGCAGTGCTAGAGATGTTGGCAGGGGCGGTGAAAAACTGTTTTTT. Its translation: CSARDVGRGGEKLFF.

The genes are TRBV14 and TRBJ2-7; tentative D call: TRBD1 (6 bases). In germline, CDR1 is SGHDN, CDR2 FVKESK. This CDR3 spans 15 amino acids. Trimming shortened V by 4 bases and J by 0 bases, and 13 bases separated the two germline ends. The chain's CDR3 is CASSLGGASSYEQYF. In DNA, the CDR3 is TGTGCCAGCAGCCTAGGGGGTGCGAGCTCCTACGAGCAGTACTTC.